These 20 T cell receptor beta chains came from one sample sequenced in a study of Ad26.COV2.S vaccination and SARS-CoV-2 variants (dated by TCRdb to about 2021). In the paper's terms, the treatment or condition label means: 15 to 20 received Ad26.COV2.S at low or high dose, single or two shots; roughly five received placebo; per-sample allocation not given. Repertoires of vaccine and placebo recipients were sequenced from samples collected on day 63 after the first injection. Library prep was done by the immunoSEQ multiplex PCR assay. TCRdb carries this immuneACCESS record with in-frame sequences only. Its versions omit some clonotypes, under half of them owing to an unresolved V gene in the studies checked, with the rest unexplained. In this sample the table shows some 390,000 clones, approximately 86% of which occur a single time. Under 4% of the sample rests with the top ten. The material sequenced was peripheral blood, taken in a trial of Ad26.COV2.S vaccine versus placebo. These receptors all stem from a person between 18 and 65 years old who received the Ad26.COV2.S COVID-19 vaccine or a placebo.

The chain employs TRBV4-1 and TRBJ1-5; 12 bases agree with TRBD1. This CDR3 is built from 16 residues. J lost 6 bases, V lost 4 bases, and 7 bases had no gene match. Germline loops: CDR1 MGHRA, CDR2 YSYEKL. CDR3: CASSPTGTGGFQPQHF. For the CDR3, the DNA is TGCGCCAGCAGCCCAACCGGGACAGGGGGCTTTCAGCCCCAGCATTTT.

This chain links TRBV7-9 with TRBJ1-4; no definite D call. The CDR3 runs 15 residues. V lost 2 bases to trimming and J lost 3 bases, with 10 bases between them. CDR1 and CDR2 from the germline V gene are SEHNR and FQNEAQ (reference sequence). The CDR3 protein is CASSLSSDSNEKLFF. As DNA, the CDR3 is TGTGCCAGCAGCTTATCGTCAGATTCTAATGAAAAACTGTTTTTT.

The gene calls are TRBV28 and TRBJ2-5, with TRBD1 as a possible D gene (6 bases). The germline V and J ends were trimmed by 3 bases and 5 bases, with 25 bases remaining between them. The germline V gene has CDR1 MDHEN and CDR2 SYDVKM. This CDR3 is built from 18 residues. The DNA of the CDR3 is TGTGCCAGCAGTTTGAACCGGAAAAAAAAGGGGGTTGGGGAGACCCAGTACTTC. Encoded protein: CASSLNRKKKGVGETQYF.

This chain connects TRBV7-9 to TRBJ1-2; D is perhaps TRBD1 (6 bases). Trimming cost V 3 bases and J 5 bases, with 13 bases left between them. The CDR3 spans 14 residues. The germline CDR1 and CDR2 sequences are SEHNR and FQNEAQ (reference sequence). The CDR3 DNA reads as TGTGCCAGCAGCTTTTCTGGGGGGCTTTATGGCTACACCTTC. This translates into CASSFSGGLYGYTF.

J is TRBJ1-5 and V is TRBV27; perhaps TRBD1 as D (6 bases). Germline CDR1 MNHEY, CDR2 SMNVEV (reference sequence). This CDR3 has 15 amino acids. Trimming left V 5 bases short and J 6 bases short, with 17 bases between. Here the CDR3 reads CASSTGGAEGQPQHF. The CDR3 DNA sequence: TGTGCCAGCAGTACCGGGGGCGCGGAAGGTCAGCCCCAGCATTTT.

The chain has TRBV15 and TRBJ1-5, with D perhaps matching TRBD1 (6 bases). Per germline, CDR1 LNHNV and CDR2 YYDKDF (reference sequence). Deletions cut 3 bases from V and 3 bases from J, with 18 bases between. The CDR3 has 17 residues. This chain's CDR3 is CATSSVRDTPLNQPQHF. Here the CDR3 DNA reads TGTGCCACCAGCAGTGTCCGGGACACTCCCCTCAATCAGCCCCAGCATTTT.

This rearrangement joins TRBV2 to TRBJ1-4, with D possibly matching TRBD1 (6 bases). Per germline, CDR1 SNHLY and CDR2 FYNNEI. Trimming took 0 bases from V and 7 from J, leaving 12 bases between them. This CDR3 has 15 residues. The CDR3 loop reads CASSEARGRVEKLFF. The DNA for the CDR3 is TGTGCCAGCAGTGAAGCCCGGGGGCGAGTTGAAAAACTGTTTTTT.

This clone was observed once. The CDR3 DNA reads as TGTGCCAGCTCACCAGGGACAGGGCGAACACAGCCCCAGCATTTT. Translating it yields CASSPGTGRTQPQHF. The rearrangement uses TRBV18 and TRBJ1-5; 9 nucleotides match TRBD1. Per germline, CDR1 KGHSH and CDR2 LQKENI. The CDR3 runs 15 residues. The V segment lost 2 bases and the J segment 7 bases; nucleotides outside the gene matches: 6.

A single count supports this clone. The gene calls are TRBV12-3 or TRBV12-4 and TRBJ1-6; a weak D match, TRBD1 (5 bases). Trimming took off 6 bases at V and 10 bases at J, with 10 bases between the two ends. The CDR3 consists of 12 residues. For the CDR3, the DNA is TGTGCCAGCAGAGGAGGGGAGTCACCCCTCCACTTT. Its translation: CASRGGESPLHF.

The chain combines TRBV5-8 with TRBJ2-7, with D unclear. V was shortened by 0 bases and J by 6 bases, with 16 bases between the two germline ends. The CDR3 has 15 residues. Germline CDR1 is SGHTS and CDR2 is YDEGEE. This CDR3 is CASSLEGTGVGEQYF. The DNA of the CDR3 is TGTGCCAGCAGCTTGGAGGGTACGGGTGTGGGCGAGCAGTACTTC.

Here the CDR3 DNA reads TGTGCCACCAGTGCAACAGGATATCTACTGGGGGCCAACGTCCTGACTTTC. Residues: CATSATGYLLGANVLTF. The chain links TRBV24-1 to TRBJ2-6; TRBD1 might be the D (5 bases). The CDR3 consists of 17 residues. Trimming removed 5 bases from V and 4 bases from J, with 17 bases in between. CDR1 is KGHDR and CDR2 is SFDVKD in the germline V gene.

The chain combines TRBV19 with TRBJ1-3; the D gene is possibly TRBD1 (6 bases). Germline V CDR1 and CDR2: LNHDA, SQIVND (reference sequence). The CDR3 is made up of 15 amino acids. Trimming shortened V by 3 bases and J by 0 bases, and 9 bases separated the two germline ends. The CDR3 nucleotides read TGTGCCAGTAGTATCGGACAGACCTCTGGAAACACCATATATTTT. Translated, it gives CASSIGQTSGNTIYF.

The chain combines TRBV4-2 with TRBJ2-1; TRBD2 might be the D (5 bases). V lost 1 base and J 0 bases, leaving 10 bases between the germline ends. CDR1 is LGHNA and CDR2 is YNFKEQ in the germline V gene. This CDR3 comprises 16 residues. The CDR3 DNA reads TGTGCCAGCAGCCAAGCGAGGGCGGTCTCCTACAATGAGCAGTTCTTC. Amino acid sequence: CASSQARAVSYNEQFF.

The rearrangement joins TRBV7-8 to TRBJ1-6; 7 bases map to TRBD1. The CDR3 length is 15 residues. Losses at the gene ends were 5 bases for V and 6 bases for J; bases not matched to a gene: 7. Germline V gives CDR1 SGHVS, CDR2 FQNEAQ. The CDR3 DNA reads as TGTGCCAGCAGCCCCACAGGGGAGGCTAATTCACCCCTCCACTTT. Protein sequence: CASSPTGEANSPLHF. The whole variable domain, remainder taken from reference TRBV7-8 and TRBJ1-6, is GAGVSQSPRYKVAKRGQDVALRCDPISGHVSLFWYQQALGQGPEFLTYFQNEAQLDKSGLPSDRFFAERPEGSVSTLKIQRTQQEDSAVYLCASSPTGEANSPLHFGNGTRLTVT.

This clone was detected a few times. The chain has TRBV27 and TRBJ1-5; TRBD1 is a possible D gene (6 bases). Trimming removed 6 bases at V and 0 bases at J, with 12 bases between. The length of the CDR3 is 15 residues. CDR1 is MNHEY, CDR2 SMNVEV, per germline (reference sequence). CDR3 DNA: TGTGCCAGCAGGAGGACAGACTATAGCAATCAGCCCCAGCATTTT. Its translation is CASRRTDYSNQPQHF.

The chain has TRBV2 and TRBJ1-4; 9 bases align to TRBD1. Trimming took 6 bases from V and 3 from J; bases not matched to a gene: 5. The germline gives CDR1 SNHLY, CDR2 FYNNEI. The CDR3 spans 15 residues. In nucleotides, the CDR3 is TGTGCCAGCAGCGGACAGGGGTCGCCTAATGAAAAACTGTTTTTT. The encoded protein is CASSGQGSPNEKLFF. Based on the CDR3 plus reference TRBV2 and TRBJ1-4, the full variable domain is EPEVTQTPSHQVTQMGQEVILRCVPISNHLYFYWYRQILGQKVEFLVSFYNNEISEKSEIFDDQFSVERPDGSNFTLKIRSTKLEDSAMYFCASSGQGSPNEKLFFGSGTQLSVL.

The CDR3 here is CASSLGETSNTGELFF. CDR3 sequence (DNA): TGCGCCAGCAGCTTGGGGGAAACCTCGAACACCGGGGAGCTGTTTTTT. The V gene is TRBV5-1, the J gene TRBJ2-2; D uncertain. The CDR3 is made up of 16 amino acids. Per the germline V gene, CDR1 is SGHRS and CDR2 is YFSETQ. V lost 0 bases, J lost 0 bases, and 9 bases lay in between.

The chain employs TRBV9 and TRBJ1-2; weak D call: TRBD1 (6 bases). The V end was cut by 6 bases, the J end by 5 bases, with 23 bases between. The CDR3 is 16 residues long. Germline-derived CDR1 and CDR2 are SGDLS and YYNGEE. CDR3 region: CASTSLSSDSSYGYTF. The CDR3 DNA is TGTGCCAGCACGTCCCTCTCCTCGGACAGTTCGTATGGCTACACCTTC.

The chain is built from TRBV7-9 and TRBJ2-7, with TRBD2 matching over 8 bases. After removal of 2 bases from V and 0 bases from J, the junction contained 6 bases not matched to a gene. CDR3 length: 16 amino acids. CDR1 is SEHNR, CDR2 FQNEAQ, per germline (reference sequence). In DNA, the CDR3 is TGTGCCAGCAGCTTAACTTCCGGGACTAGCTCCTACGAGCAGTACTTC. It yields the protein CASSLTSGTSSYEQYF.

This clone has at least ten counts. The chain is built from TRBV11-2 and TRBJ2-3; D might be TRBD1 or TRBD2, each matching 5 bases. This CDR3 spans 12 amino acids. Germline loops: CDR1 SGHAT, CDR2 FQNNGV. V was clipped by 0 bases and J by 15 bases, with 13 bases between them. The CDR3 region is CASSLEPGQLYF. CDR3 bases: TGTGCCAGCAGCTTAGAGCCGGGGCAACTTTATTTT.